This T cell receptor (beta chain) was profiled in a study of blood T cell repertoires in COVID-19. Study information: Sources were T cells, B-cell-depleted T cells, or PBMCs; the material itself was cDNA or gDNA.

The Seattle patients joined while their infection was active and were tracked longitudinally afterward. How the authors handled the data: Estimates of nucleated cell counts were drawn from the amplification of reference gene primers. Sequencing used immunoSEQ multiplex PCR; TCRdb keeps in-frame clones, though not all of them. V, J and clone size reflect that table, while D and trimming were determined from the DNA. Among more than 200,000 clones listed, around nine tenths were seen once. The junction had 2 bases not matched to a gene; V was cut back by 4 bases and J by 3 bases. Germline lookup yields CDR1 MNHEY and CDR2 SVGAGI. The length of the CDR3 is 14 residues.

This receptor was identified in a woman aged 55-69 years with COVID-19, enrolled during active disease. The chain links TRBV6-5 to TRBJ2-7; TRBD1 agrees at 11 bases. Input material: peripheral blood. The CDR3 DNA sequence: TGTGCCAGCAGTTTAGGGACAGGGGGCTACGAGCAGTACTTC. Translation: CASSLGTGGYEQYF.